Shown below are 14 T cell receptor beta chains from a single sample sequenced in a study of blood T cell repertoires in COVID-19. Produced via immunoSEQ multiplex PCR; TCRdb's table is partial and in-frame only. The data contain around 200,000 clones, around 79% of them singletons. The sample was peripheral blood. The source of these receptors is a man aged 50 to 60 who had recovered from COVID-19.

The V and J genes are TRBV18 and TRBJ2-6, with a tentative D call TRBD1 (6 bases). Between the trimmed V and J ends, which lost 3 bases and 4 bases, there was a span of 7 bases. Germline lookup yields CDR1 KGHSH and CDR2 LQKENI. The CDR3 is 14 residues long. The DNA for the CDR3 is TGTGCCAGCTCACCGGGGGCAGGGGCCAACGTCCTGACTTTC. It specifies CASSPGAGANVLTF.

The CDR3 loop is CASSLYGTEQETQYF. In DNA, the CDR3 is TGTGCCAGCAGCTTATACGGGACAGAGCAAGAGACCCAGTACTTC. The genes are TRBV11-2 and TRBJ2-5; 7 bases line up with TRBD1. This CDR3 region has 15 residues. Germline V gene lookup returns CDR1 SGHAT and CDR2 FQNNGV. The V and J ends lost 2 bases and 2 bases, in that order; junction bases with no gene match: 5.

The chain couples TRBV3-1 (or the pseudogene TRBV3-2) to TRBJ2-7; 7 nucleotides agree with TRBD2. The germline V gene encodes CDR1 LGHDT and CDR2 YNNKEL (reference sequence). V lost 4 bases, J lost 3 bases, and 6 bases stayed unmatched. This CDR3 region has 14 residues. This chain's CDR3 is CASSLKAGSYEQYF. Written as DNA, the CDR3 is TGTGCCAGCAGCCTAAAAGCGGGAAGCTACGAGCAGTACTTC.

The rearrangement links TRBV19 to TRBJ2-2, with a weak D call TRBD2 (6 bases). From germline, CDR1 is LNHDA and CDR2 SQIVND (reference sequence). This CDR3 is 16 amino acids long. Deletions cut 7 bases from V and 1 base from J, with 16 bases between. CDR3 in DNA: TGTGCCAGTAAATTTTTGACTAGTCAGAACACCGGGGAGCTGTTTTTT. Translation gives CASKFLTSQNTGELFF.

The J gene is TRBJ2-2, the V gene TRBV19; D is perhaps TRBD1 (5 bases). Germline values: CDR1 LNHDA, CDR2 SQIVND (reference sequence). The germline V and J ends were trimmed by 4 bases and 0 bases, with 18 bases remaining between them. CDR3 length equals 18 residues. CDR3: CASSTPQGAVANTGELFF. CDR3 bases: TGTGCCAGTAGTACTCCCCAAGGGGCCGTAGCGAACACCGGGGAGCTGTTTTTT.

V usage is TRBV11-3 and J usage is TRBJ2-2; 7 positions agree with TRBD2. Losses at the gene ends were 2 bases for V and 6 bases for J; bases not matched to a gene: 3. The V gene's germline CDR1 is SGHNT and CDR2 YENEEA. The CDR3 has 14 amino acids. CDR3 sequence: CASSLISGPGELFF. As DNA, the CDR3 is TGTGCCAGCAGCTTAATTAGCGGGCCCGGGGAGCTGTTTTTT.

The table lists this clone with many counts. The gene calls are TRBV7-9 and TRBJ1-5; D not certain. Trimming removed 7 bases at V and 2 bases at J, with 15 bases between. Germline V lookup: CDR1 SEHNR, CDR2 FQNEAQ (reference sequence). The CDR3 is 15 residues long. The CDR3 DNA is TGTGCCAGCACTAAGGGAGGGCTTGGCAATCAGCCCCAGCATTTT. Amino acid sequence: CASTKGGLGNQPQHF.

This chain links TRBV11-1 with TRBJ1-1; D is uncertain. The V end lost 5 bases, the J end lost 0 bases, and 13 bases lay between the germline ends. The CDR3 runs to 15 residues. Germline assignment: CDR1 SGHAT and CDR2 FQDESV (reference sequence). CDR3 in amino acids: CASSRWFGLNTEAFF. The DNA of the CDR3 is TGTGCCAGCAGCCGGTGGTTTGGTTTGAACACTGAAGCTTTCTTT.

The rearrangement links TRBV5-6 to TRBJ1-6; D is undetermined. The CDR3 extends over 14 amino acids. Germline V gene data show CDR1 as SGHDT and CDR2 as YYEEEE. Trimming shortened V by 1 base and J by 7 bases, and 9 bases separated the two germline ends. The CDR3 loop reads CASSLLGNNSPLHF. The CDR3 coding sequence is TGTGCCAGCAGCTTGCTCGGGAACAATTCACCCCTCCACTTT.

The chain joins TRBV6-5 to TRBJ1-2, with D unresolved. The CDR3 runs to 12 residues. Trimming removed 5 bases from V and 4 bases from J, with 8 bases in between. Germline CDR1 and CDR2: MNHEY and SVGAGI. CDR3 bases: TGTGCCAGCAGTAACAATATCTATGGCTACACCTTC. As protein: CASSNNIYGYTF.

This clone was seen once. CDR3 bases: TGTGCCAGCAGTGGTAAGGGGCTAGCGGCGCCAAGCTACGAGCAGTACTTC. It yields the protein CASSGKGLAAPSYEQYF. The J gene is TRBJ2-7, the V gene TRBV2; 7 bases match TRBD2. Trimming at V came to 4 bases and at J to 3 bases, leaving 15 bases not matched to a gene. Germline CDR1 SNHLY, CDR2 FYNNEI. The CDR3 spans 17 residues.

This chain links TRBV5-4 with TRBJ1-1; D ambiguous. V was cut by 0 bases and J by 1 base, with 13 bases left in between. CDR1 is SGHNT and CDR2 is YYREEE in the germline V gene (reference sequence). CDR3 length equals 16 residues. The CDR3, as DNA: TGTGCCAGCAGCTTGGTCGCGGGTAGGGCGAACACTGAAGCTTTCTTT. Translation: CASSLVAGRANTEAFF.

J is TRBJ1-2 and V is TRBV19, with 8 positions matching TRBD1. CDR3 size: 13 residues. The V gene's germline CDR1 is LNHDA and CDR2 SQIVND (reference sequence). The ends lost 8 bases at V and 8 bases at J; junction bases unmatched: 10. For the CDR3, the DNA is TGTGCCAGTGCTCTGGACAGGGCAGGAGGCTACACCTTC. Protein sequence: CASALDRAGGYTF.

This rearrangement joins TRBV28 to TRBJ2-7, with 10 nucleotides matching TRBD2. Trimming took 5 bases from V and 3 from J; bases not matched to a gene: 13. CDR1 and CDR2 (germline): MDHEN, SYDVKM. CDR3 size: 17 residues. CDR3 residues: CASSPPSGSGGGYEQYF. CDR3 bases: TGTGCCAGCAGTCCTCCTAGCGGGAGCGGGGGTGGCTACGAGCAGTACTTC.